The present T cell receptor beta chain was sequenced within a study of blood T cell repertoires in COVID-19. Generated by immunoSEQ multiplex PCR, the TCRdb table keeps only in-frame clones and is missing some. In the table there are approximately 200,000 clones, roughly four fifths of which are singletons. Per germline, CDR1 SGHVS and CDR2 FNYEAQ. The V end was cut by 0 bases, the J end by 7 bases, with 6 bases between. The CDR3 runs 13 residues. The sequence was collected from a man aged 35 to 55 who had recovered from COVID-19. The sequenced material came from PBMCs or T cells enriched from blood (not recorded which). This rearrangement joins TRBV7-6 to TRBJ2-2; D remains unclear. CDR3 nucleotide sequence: TGTGCCAGCAGCTTAGCGTTGAGCGGGGAGCTGTTTTTT. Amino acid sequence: CASSLALSGELFF.